Below are 7 T cell receptor beta chains sequenced from a single sample in a study of CD8+ T cells in alopecia areata. The CD4+ cells of 5 or 6 biomarker-study patients went through sorting. This sorting yielded CD25+CD127- cells. RNA extraction and reverse transcription yielded cDNA as sequencing template. Generated by immunoSEQ multiplex PCR, the TCRdb table keeps only in-frame clones and is missing some. The table lists approximately 40,000 clones, less than 55% of them singletons. Specimen: CD4+ Tregs sorted from blood. These receptors were taken from a human donor with alopecia areata.

This sequence joins TRBV4-3 and TRBJ2-7; TRBD1 is a possible D gene (6 bases). From germline, CDR1 is LGHNA and CDR2 YSLEER. V was cut by 2 bases and J by 4 bases, with 15 bases left in between. The CDR3 sequence is 15 residues long. In DNA, the CDR3 is TGCGCCAGCAGCCAACGGCAGGGGATAATTTACGAGCAGTACTTC. Encoded protein: CASSQRQGIIYEQYF.

The chain recombines TRBV7-9 with TRBJ2-7; 9 bases agree with TRBD1. The length of the CDR3 is 15 residues. CDR1 and CDR2 from the germline V gene are SEHNR and FQNEAQ (reference sequence). V lost 3 bases, J lost 3 bases, and 6 bases stayed unmatched. DNA for the CDR3: TGTGCCAGCAGCTTTAGCAGGACAGGGGTCTACGAGCAGTACTTC. Amino acid sequence: CASSFSRTGVYEQYF.

This chain joins TRBV7-2 and TRBJ1-3; D is possibly TRBD1 (6 bases). Per germline, CDR1 SGHTA and CDR2 FQGNSA. The length of the CDR3 is 15 residues. Deletions cut 0 bases from V and 8 bases from J, with 14 bases between. CDR3 residues: CASSLATGHRDTIYF. CDR3 bases: TGTGCCAGCAGCTTAGCCACAGGGCACCGGGACACCATATATTTT.

The genes are TRBV30 and TRBJ2-5; D remains ambiguous. Trimming stripped 0 bases from V and 5 bases from J, with 10 bases between. Germline lookup yields CDR1 GTSNPN and CDR2 SVGIG (reference sequence). The CDR3 extends over 13 amino acids. The CDR3 DNA follows: TGTGCCTGGAGTGTTCTGGGGTCGGAGACCCAGTACTTC. Its protein product is CAWSVLGSETQYF.

This clone was recorded once. The chain combines TRBV7-9 with TRBJ2-2; D gene uncertain. V was clipped by 6 bases and J by 7 bases, with 6 bases between them. The CDR3 length is 11 residues. The germline V gene has CDR1 SEHNR and CDR2 FQNEAQ (reference sequence). This CDR3 reads CASSPRGELFF. The CDR3 nucleotides read TGTGCCAGCAGTCCCCGCGGGGAGCTGTTTTTT.

This clone has just a few counts. The chain is built from TRBV4-2 and TRBJ1-1; D is possibly TRBD1 (5 bases). The CDR3 has 16 amino acids. Germline CDR1 LGHNA, CDR2 YNFKEQ. Trimming left V 1 base short and J 3 bases short, with 15 bases between. CDR3 in DNA: TGTGCCAGCAGCCAAGGGTGGGAGGGGTTCGACACTGAAGCTTTCTTT. Translated, it gives CASSQGWEGFDTEAFF.

This chain uses TRBV5-1 with TRBJ2-7; D gene ambiguous. V gave up 1 base and J gave up 0 bases, with 14 bases separating them. CDR3 size: 16 residues. The V gene's germline CDR1 is SGHRS and CDR2 YFSETQ. The CDR3 spells CASSLRPLPSSYEQYF. The CDR3 nucleotides read TGCGCCAGCAGCTTGAGGCCACTACCAAGCTCCTACGAGCAGTACTTC.